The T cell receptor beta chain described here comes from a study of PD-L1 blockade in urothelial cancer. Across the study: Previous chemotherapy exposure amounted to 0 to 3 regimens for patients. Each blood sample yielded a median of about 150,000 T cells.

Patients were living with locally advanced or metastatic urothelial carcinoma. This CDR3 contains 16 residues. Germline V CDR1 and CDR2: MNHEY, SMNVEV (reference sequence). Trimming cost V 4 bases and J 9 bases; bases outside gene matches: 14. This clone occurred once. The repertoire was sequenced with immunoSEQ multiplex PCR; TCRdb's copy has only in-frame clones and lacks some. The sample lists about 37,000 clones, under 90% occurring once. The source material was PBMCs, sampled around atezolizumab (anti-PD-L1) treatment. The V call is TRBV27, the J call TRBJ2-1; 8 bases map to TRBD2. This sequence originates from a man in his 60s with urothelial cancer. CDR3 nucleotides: TGTGCCAGCAGTTCCCACTGGGGCGGGGGGTCCCGTGAGCAGTTCTTC. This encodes CASSSHWGGGSREQFF.